This T cell receptor beta chain came from a study of OX40 agonist ivuxolimab in advanced cancers. Study information: One patient with hepatocellular carcinoma and two with cutaneous melanoma, three in all, had partial responses.

Using immunoSEQ multiplex PCR, the repertoire was profiled, and TCRdb retains in-frame clones only, with some absent. The data show 57,000 or so clones, 89% seen once. This clone was found once. The V end was cut by 1 base, the J end by 0 bases, with 7 bases between. The CDR3 consists of 14 residues. CDR1 is SGHTA, CDR2 FQGNSA, per germline. This sequence joins TRBV7-2 and TRBJ2-7; D unresolved. The sample in question was CD4+ or CD8+ T cells sorted from blood, obtained in a trial of the OX40 agonist ivuxolimab. This sequence was found in an adult with an advanced solid tumor such as melanoma, head and neck, liver or kidney cancer. The CDR3 reads CASSLDGLSYEQYF. The CDR3 bases are TGTGCCAGCAGCTTAGATGGTCTCTCCTACGAGCAGTACTTC.